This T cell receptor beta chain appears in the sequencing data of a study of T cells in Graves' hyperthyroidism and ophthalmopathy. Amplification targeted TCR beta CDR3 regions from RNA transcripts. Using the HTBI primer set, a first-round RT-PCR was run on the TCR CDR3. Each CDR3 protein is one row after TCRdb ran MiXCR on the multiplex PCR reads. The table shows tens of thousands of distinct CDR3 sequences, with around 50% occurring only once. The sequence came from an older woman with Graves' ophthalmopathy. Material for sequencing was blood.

Here the CDR3 reads CASSSGGNEQFF. The CDR3 DNA reads TGTGCCAGCAGCTCGGGGGGGAATGAGCAGTTCTTC. The chain couples TRBV5-4 to TRBJ2-1, with TRBD2 identical over 8 bases. This CDR3 comprises 12 residues. The V gene's germline CDR1 is SGHNT and CDR2 YYREEE (reference sequence). V lost 3 bases, J lost 7 bases, and 0 bases stayed unmatched. The whole variable domain, remainder taken from reference TRBV5-4 and TRBJ2-1, is ETGVTQSPTHLIKTRGQQVTLRCSSQSGHNTVSWYQQALGQGPQFIFQYYREEENGRGNFPPRFSGLQFPNYSSELNVNALELDDSALYLCASSSGGNEQFFGPGTRLTVL.